Listed here are 23 T cell receptor beta chains from one sample, sequenced in a study of T cells of healthy individuals. TCRdb itself ran the 5' RACE reads through MiXCR, one entry per CDR3 protein. Of about 63,000 distinct CDR3 sequences listed, 15% to 20% are singletons. These receptors came from a human donor in good health.

This clonotype has just a few counts. The genes are TRBV4-1 and TRBJ2-5, with no clear D. The ends were cut back, 4 bases at V and 4 bases at J, with 10 bases in the middle. In germline, CDR1 is MGHRA, CDR2 YSYEKL. This CDR3 is 13 amino acids long. The CDR3: CASSRREPETQYF. CDR3 sequence (DNA): TGCGCCAGCAGCCGAAGGGAACCAGAGACCCAGTACTTC.

CDR3 amino acids: CASSQDVGNEQFF. The CDR3 region has the DNA TGTGCCAGCAGCCAAGATGTCGGGAATGAGCAGTTCTTC. This sequence joins TRBV14 and TRBJ2-1; D gene ambiguous. The V gene's germline CDR1 is SGHDN and CDR2 FVKESK. This CDR3 spans 13 amino acids. Trimming shortened V by 0 bases and J by 7 bases, and 7 bases separated the two germline ends.

V usage is TRBV20-1 and J usage is TRBJ1-1, with a tentative D call TRBD1 (5 bases). Germline assignment: CDR1 DFQATT and CDR2 SNEGSKA (reference sequence). The V end lost 6 bases, the J end lost 4 bases, and 9 bases lay between the germline ends. The CDR3 totals 11 residues. In DNA, the CDR3 is TGCAGTGCGGGGGTGGCCACTGAAGCTTTCTTT. Protein product: CSAGVATEAFF.

This clonotype appeared many times. Relative to the germline gene, one junction end is altered; a read error may explain this. V and J are TRBV14 and TRBJ2-6; perhaps D is TRBD1 or TRBD2 (5 bases each). The length of the CDR3 is 15 residues. Germline assignment: CDR1 SGHDN and CDR2 FVKESK. CDR3 amino acids: CARSQAMTGPNVLTF. CDR3 in DNA: TGTGCCAGAAGCCAAGCGATGACGGGGCCAAACGTCCTGACTTTC.

This clonotype has only a few counts. V is TRBV2 and J is TRBJ2-3, with 8 bases fitting TRBD2. V dropped 5 bases and J dropped 5; count of bases not matched to a gene: 9. The CDR3 runs to 15 residues. The V gene's germline CDR1 is SNHLY and CDR2 FYNNEI. CDR3 protein: CASSSLAGGGDTQYF. The CDR3 region has the DNA TGTGCCAGCAGTTCCCTCGCGGGAGGCGGAGATACGCAGTATTTT.

The sample holds a few counts of this clonotype. The V gene is TRBV2, the J gene TRBJ2-7; a weak D match, TRBD2 (5 bases). V was cut by 2 bases and J by 0 bases, with 14 bases left in between. There are 16 residues in the CDR3. From germline, CDR1 is SNHLY and CDR2 FYNNEI. This chain's CDR3 is CASSENWLGSSYEQYF. CDR3 nucleotide sequence: TGTGCCAGCAGTGAAAACTGGCTAGGGAGCTCCTACGAGCAGTACTTC.

The chain recombines TRBV9 with TRBJ1-2, with a tentative D call TRBD1 (5 bases). The germline V and J ends were trimmed by 0 bases and 0 bases, with 15 bases remaining between them. Per germline, CDR1 SGDLS and CDR2 YYNGEE. The CDR3 is 17 residues long. Here the CDR3 DNA reads TGTGCCAGCAGCGTAGGCGGCAGGGTGAAAGCTAACTATGGCTACACCTTC. It yields the protein CASSVGGRVKANYGYTF. The complete variable domain, with remaining parts taken from reference TRBV9 and TRBJ1-2, reads DSGVTQTPKHLITATGQRVTLRCSPRSGDLSVYWYQQSLDQGLQFLIQYYNGEERAKGNILERFSAQQFPDLHSELNLSSLELGDSALYFCASSVGGRVKANYGYTFGSGTRLTVV.

This clonotype was observed at least ten times. This chain connects TRBV12-3 or TRBV12-4 to TRBJ2-1; 10 bases match TRBD2. Trimming removed 5 bases from V and 5 bases from J; junction bases left unmatched: 9. The CDR3 has 16 residues. The CDR3 DNA is TGTGCCAGCAGTCAGATTAGCGGGGGGCGGCACAATGAGCAGTTCTTC. Its translation is CASSQISGGRHNEQFF.

This clonotype was seen ten or more times. The rearrangement joins TRBV28 to TRBJ1-1, with a tentative D call TRBD1 (6 bases). The CDR3 sequence is 11 residues long. CDR1 is MDHEN, CDR2 SYDVKM, per germline. V gave up 7 bases and J gave up 8 bases, with 11 bases separating them. CDR3 DNA sequence: TGTGCCAGCACCACGACAGGAGAAGCTTTCTTT. Amino acid sequence: CASTTTGEAFF.

This clonotype was found many times. CDR3: CASQFTSGSSYEQYF. The DNA of the CDR3 is TGTGCCAGCCAATTTACTAGCGGGTCGAGCTACGAGCAGTACTTC. This chain uses TRBV6-4 with TRBJ2-7; 9 nucleotides agree with TRBD2. J lost 3 bases, V lost 8 bases, and 11 bases had no gene match. Germline assignment: CDR1 MRHNA and CDR2 SNTAGT. The CDR3 totals 15 residues.

This clonotype showed up many times. The chain employs TRBV29-1 and TRBJ1-5, with D hard to call. The V end was cut by 0 bases, the J end by 4 bases, with 7 bases between. There are 13 residues in the CDR3. Germline CDR1 SQVTM, CDR2 ANQGSEA. The CDR3 nucleotides read TGCAGCGTTGAAGAGACGAGGAATCAGCCCCAGCATTTT. As protein: CSVEETRNQPQHF.

This clonotype appeared a few times. The rearrangement uses TRBV12-3 or TRBV12-4 and TRBJ2-5; the D gene is possibly TRBD2 (6 bases). This CDR3 spans 14 amino acids. V was cut by 3 bases and J by 3 bases, with 11 bases left in between. CDR3 loop: CASSLKLAKETQYF. In DNA, the CDR3 is TGTGCCAGCAGTTTGAAACTAGCAAAAGAGACCCAGTACTTC.

The V call is TRBV7-9, the J call TRBJ2-7, with D hard to call. V lost 5 bases to trimming and J lost 1 base, with 15 bases between them. CDR3 length equals 15 residues. CDR1 is SEHNR, CDR2 FQNEAQ, per germline (reference sequence). The DNA for the CDR3 is TGTGCCAGCAGCCATATTACCGACGTTTCCTACGAGCAGTACTTC. Translated: CASSHITDVSYEQYF.

This clonotype has at least ten counts. V usage is TRBV7-2 and J usage is TRBJ2-7; TRBD1 agrees at 10 bases. The CDR3 loop spans 15 amino acids. J gave up 2 bases and V 3 bases, and 4 bases lay outside the gene matches. CDR1 is SGHTA, CDR2 FQGNSA, per germline. Here the CDR3 reads CASSFGQGDTYEQYF. CDR3 DNA: TGTGCCAGCAGCTTCGGACAGGGGGACACCTACGAGCAGTACTTC.

The chain uses TRBV18 and TRBJ1-1; 8 bases are shared with TRBD1. Germline V gives CDR1 KGHSH, CDR2 LQKENI. The CDR3 has 17 residues. After removal of 2 bases from V and 1 base from J, the junction contained 9 bases not matched to a gene. As DNA, the CDR3 is TGTGCCAGCTCACCAAATCGTGGACAGGGCGAGAACACTGAAGCTTTCTTT. It is translated as CASSPNRGQGENTEAFF.

This clonotype was seen at least ten times. V gene TRBV9 combines with J gene TRBJ2-3, with TRBD2 matching over 7 bases. Unmatched junction bases numbered 2, after V lost 3 bases and J lost 7 bases. From germline, CDR1 is SGDLS and CDR2 YYNGEE. The CDR3 has 12 amino acids. For the CDR3, the DNA is TGTGCCAGCAGCGGGGGACTACATACGCAGTATTTT. It specifies CASSGGLHTQYF.

This clonotype was seen more than once but under ten times. This chain joins TRBV7-2 and TRBJ2-1; a possible D gene is TRBD2 (7 bases). Trimming shortened V by 5 bases and J by 4 bases, and 12 bases separated the two germline ends. Per germline, CDR1 SGHTA and CDR2 FQGNSA. The CDR3 runs to 14 residues. DNA of the CDR3: TGTGCCAGCAGCCGGGGGGCAGGGTACAATGAGCAGTTCTTC. This gives the protein CASSRGAGYNEQFF.

This clonotype was picked up many times. The V gene is TRBV27, the J gene TRBJ1-1, with D perhaps TRBD1 (5 bases). This CDR3 contains 13 residues. The germline V and J ends were trimmed by 4 bases and 4 bases, with 10 bases remaining between them. The germline CDR1 and CDR2 sequences are MNHEY and SMNVEV (reference sequence). The CDR3 loop reads CASSYGQTTEAFF. The DNA for the CDR3 is TGTGCCAGCAGTTACGGACAAACCACTGAAGCTTTCTTT.

The chain joins TRBV2 to TRBJ2-2, with D maybe TRBD2 (5 bases). The CDR3 loop spans 12 amino acids. Germline V gene data show CDR1 as SNHLY and CDR2 as FYNNEI. Trimming took 6 bases from V and 6 from J, leaving 8 bases between them. CDR3 DNA: TGTGCCAGCAGGAGAGGGTCCGGGGAGCTGTTTTTT. Its translation is CASRRGSGELFF.

At least ten counts were recorded for this clonotype. The chain links TRBV6-5 to TRBJ2-7; TRBD1 agrees at 9 bases. This CDR3 spans 16 amino acids. CDR1 is MNHEY, CDR2 SVGAGI, per germline. V trimming: 4 bases; J trimming: 4 bases; junction bases outside the gene matches: 11. The CDR3 spells CASSSPSDRGEYEQYF. The CDR3 DNA follows: TGTGCCAGCAGTTCCCCATCGGACAGGGGAGAATACGAGCAGTACTTC.

The chain has TRBV3-1 and TRBJ2-5; 12 nucleotides agree with TRBD2. With 7 bases clipped from V and 2 bases from J, the junction kept 5 bases outside the gene matches. Germline values: CDR1 LGHDT, CDR2 YNNKEL (reference sequence). The CDR3 extends over 15 amino acids. The CDR3 nucleotides read TGTGCCAGCACCAAGACTAGCGGGAGTCAAGAGACCCAGTACTTC. The encoded protein is CASTKTSGSQETQYF.

The V call is TRBV25-1, the J call TRBJ2-7, with D tentatively TRBD2 (5 bases). Per germline, CDR1 MGHDK and CDR2 SYGVNS. The CDR3 totals 17 residues. V lost 2 bases to trimming and J lost 5 bases, with 22 bases between them. The CDR3 DNA reads TGTGCCAGCAGTGAAACGGTCCCCCGGCCCCGGGAAGACGAGCAGTACTTC. It codes for CASSETVPRPREDEQYF.

The chain's CDR3 is CASSLRGSTDTQYF. CDR3 DNA sequence: TGTGCCAGCAGTTTACGGGGGAGCACAGATACGCAGTATTTT. V and J are TRBV12-3 or TRBV12-4 and TRBJ2-3; TRBD2 is a possible D gene (6 bases). The CDR3 loop spans 14 amino acids. The V gene lost 2 bases and the J gene lost 0 bases, with 6 bases spanning the gap.